This T cell receptor beta chain was sequenced for a study of Ad26.COV2.S vaccination and SARS-CoV-2 variants. Whole-study results and caveats: Comparable non-spike TCR breadth was observed in vaccine and placebo recipients. Substantial breadth was reported for post-vaccination spike-specific CD8+ and CD4+ T cells. Vaccinees displayed broader spike-specific TCR repertoires than placebo recipients. It is possible that the TCR breadth and depth analyses underestimated the total T cell responses.

V lost 2 bases and J 3 bases, leaving 5 bases between the germline ends. This CDR3 has 12 residues. CDR1 and CDR2 (germline): MNHNS, SASEGT. Produced via immunoSEQ multiplex PCR; TCRdb's table is partial and in-frame only. Among more than 40,000 clones listed, roughly 83% were seen once. Concerning this clone: The antigen is undetermined.

This chain joins TRBV6-1 and TRBJ2-7; the D is unclear. The sequencing here drew on peripheral blood, taken after recovery from COVID-19. This sequence originates from a human donor who had recovered from COVID-19. CDR3 sequence reads: CASSEMGYEQYF. The CDR3, as DNA: TGTGCCAGCAGTGAAATGGGCTACGAGCAGTACTTC.